This entry features one T cell receptor (beta chain) sequence. Other DNA sequences in the sample encode the same CDR3. Data came from immunoSEQ multiplex PCR; TCRdb stores just in-frame clones and leaves some out. The sample lists fewer than 100,000 clones, around nine tenths occurring once. Germline CDR1 reads LNHDA; CDR2 reads SQIVND (reference sequence). CDR3 length equals 14 residues. V lost 10 bases and J lost 2, with 15 bases in between. The sample comes from a study of blood T cell repertoires in COVID-19. Study context: The samples span acute and convalescent COVID-19 from the United States, Italy and Spain.

The origin of this receptor is a man aged 45-60 years with acute or convalescent COVID-19. The sequenced material came from peripheral blood. This sequence joins TRBV19 and TRBJ1-3; possibly TRBD1 for D (5 bases). The CDR3 DNA is TGTGCCACCTCCTCTGGGGGGGCTGGAAACACCATATATTTT. This codes for CATSSGGAGNTIYF.